Below, one TCR beta chain is given with its context. As yet, its antigen is unknown. A read error may account for a junction end that differs from germline. From unsorted bulk tissue weighing roughly 19-34 mg, DNA and RNA were co-extracted. Chronic HBV infection was present, with no prior treatment. This entry comes from a study of tumor-infiltrating lymphocytes in primary liver carcinoma. Germline assignment: CDR1 MNHEY and CDR2 SVGAGI. CDR3 length: 14 amino acids. General study points: Blood trailed tumors significantly in top-250-clone fraction (p = 0.039).

Total RNA (roughly 0.45 ug) served as template for TCR beta cDNA synthesis primed by a constant-region primer. Amplification in three nested multiplex PCR rounds with slightly modified ARM-PCR gave rise to TCR beta libraries. Each of the first two PCR rounds ran roughly 10 cycles with TRBV1-TRBV30 forward and C-beta reverse primers. One entry per CDR3 protein results from TCRdb running MiXCR on the multiplex PCR reads. The sample has approximately 120,000 distinct CDR3 sequences, 64% seen once. The specimen was liver tumor tissue from sampling region 3. Subset denoted: tumor region T3, left-lateral pole. The genes are TRBV6-5 and TRBJ2-3; D not certain. This receptor was taken from a woman aged 60 to 75 with primary liver carcinoma and hepatitis B virus infection. The CDR3 bases are TGTGCCAGCAGTTGTGTGTCCGGCACAGTTACGCAGTATTTT. Amino acid sequence: CASSCVSGTVTQYF.